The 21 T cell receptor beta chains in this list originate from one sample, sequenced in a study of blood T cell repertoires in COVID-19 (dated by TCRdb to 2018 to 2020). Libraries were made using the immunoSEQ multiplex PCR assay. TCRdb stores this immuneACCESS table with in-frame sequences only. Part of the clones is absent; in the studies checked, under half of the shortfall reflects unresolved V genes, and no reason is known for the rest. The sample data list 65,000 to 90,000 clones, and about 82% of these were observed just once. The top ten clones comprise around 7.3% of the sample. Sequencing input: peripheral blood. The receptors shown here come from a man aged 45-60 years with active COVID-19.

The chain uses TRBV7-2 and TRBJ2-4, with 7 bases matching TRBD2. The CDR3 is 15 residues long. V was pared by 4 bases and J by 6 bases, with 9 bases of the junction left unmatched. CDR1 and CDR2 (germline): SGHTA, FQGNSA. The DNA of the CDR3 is TGTGCCAGCAGCTCCCCGTGGGGAGGGCTAAACATTCAGTACTTC. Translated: CASSSPWGGLNIQYF.

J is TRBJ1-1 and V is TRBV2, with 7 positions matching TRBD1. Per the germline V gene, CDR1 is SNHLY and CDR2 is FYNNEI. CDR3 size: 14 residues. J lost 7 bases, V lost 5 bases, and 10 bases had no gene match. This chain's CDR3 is CASSRDRERDEAFF. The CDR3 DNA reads TGTGCCAGCAGTAGAGACAGGGAGCGCGATGAAGCTTTCTTT.

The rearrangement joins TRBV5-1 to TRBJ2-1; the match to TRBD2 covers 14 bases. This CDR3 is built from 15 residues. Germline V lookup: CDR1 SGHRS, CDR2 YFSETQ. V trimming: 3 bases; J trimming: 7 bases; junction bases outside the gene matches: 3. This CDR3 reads CASSYGLAGGNEQFF. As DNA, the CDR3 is TGCGCCAGCAGCTACGGACTAGCGGGAGGAAATGAGCAGTTCTTC.

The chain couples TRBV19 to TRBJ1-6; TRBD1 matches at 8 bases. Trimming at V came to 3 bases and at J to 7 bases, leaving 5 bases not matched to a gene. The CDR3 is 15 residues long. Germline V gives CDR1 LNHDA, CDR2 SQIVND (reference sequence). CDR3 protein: CASSISWTGNSPLHF. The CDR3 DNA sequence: TGTGCCAGTAGTATTTCCTGGACAGGGAATTCACCCCTCCACTTT.

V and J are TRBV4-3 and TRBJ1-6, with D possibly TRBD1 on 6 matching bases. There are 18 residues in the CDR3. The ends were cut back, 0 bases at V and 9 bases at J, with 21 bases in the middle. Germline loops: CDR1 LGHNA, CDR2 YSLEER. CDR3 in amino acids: CASSQERQAPLNFSPLHF. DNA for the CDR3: TGCGCCAGCAGCCAAGAAAGACAGGCGCCACTAAACTTTTCACCCCTCCACTTT.

CDR3 coding DNA: TGTGCCAGCAGTCTAGGCGGTCCGGCTGAAGCTTTCTTT. Its translation is CASSLGGPAEAFF. V and J are TRBV6-5 and TRBJ1-1; D unresolved. The CDR3 sequence is 13 residues long. Germline V gene data show CDR1 as MNHEY and CDR2 as SVGAGI. The V and J ends lost 5 bases and 6 bases respectively, with 13 bases between them.

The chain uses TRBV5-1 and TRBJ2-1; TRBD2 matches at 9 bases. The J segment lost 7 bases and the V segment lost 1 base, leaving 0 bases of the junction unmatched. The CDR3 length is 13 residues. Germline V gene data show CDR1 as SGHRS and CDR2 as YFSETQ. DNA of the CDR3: TGCGCCAGCAGCTTGAGCGGGGGGAATGAGCAGTTCTTC. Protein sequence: CASSLSGGNEQFF.

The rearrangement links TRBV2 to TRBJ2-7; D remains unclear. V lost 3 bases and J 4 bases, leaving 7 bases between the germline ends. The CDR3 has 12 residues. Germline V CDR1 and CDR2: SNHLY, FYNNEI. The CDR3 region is CASSEFGYEQYF. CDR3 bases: TGTGCCAGCAGTGAGTTCGGTTACGAGCAGTACTTC.

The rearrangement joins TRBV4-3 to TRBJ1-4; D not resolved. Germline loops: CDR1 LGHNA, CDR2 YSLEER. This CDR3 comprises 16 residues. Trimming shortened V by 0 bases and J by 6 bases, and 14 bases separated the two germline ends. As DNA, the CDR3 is TGCGCCAGCAGCCAAGAGAGGAGGTTTAGTGATGAAAAACTGTTTTTT. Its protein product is CASSQERRFSDEKLFF.

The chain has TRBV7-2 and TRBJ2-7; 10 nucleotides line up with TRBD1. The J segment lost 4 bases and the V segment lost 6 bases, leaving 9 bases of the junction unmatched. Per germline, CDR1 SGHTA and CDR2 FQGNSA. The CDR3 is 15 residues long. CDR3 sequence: CASRATGTGAYEQYF. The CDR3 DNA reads TGTGCCAGCAGGGCTACCGGGACAGGGGCTTACGAGCAGTACTTC.

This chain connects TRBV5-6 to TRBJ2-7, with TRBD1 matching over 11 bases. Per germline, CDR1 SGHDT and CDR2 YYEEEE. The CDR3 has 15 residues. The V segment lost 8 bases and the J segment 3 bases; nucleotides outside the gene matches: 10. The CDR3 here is CASYRSGQGVYEQYF. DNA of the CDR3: TGTGCCAGTTACAGGTCGGGACAGGGGGTCTACGAGCAGTACTTC.

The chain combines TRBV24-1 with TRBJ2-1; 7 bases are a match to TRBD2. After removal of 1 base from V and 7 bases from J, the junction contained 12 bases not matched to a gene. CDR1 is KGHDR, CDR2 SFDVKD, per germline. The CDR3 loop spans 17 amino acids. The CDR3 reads CATSDFKTSSKGNEQFF. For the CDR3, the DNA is TGTGCCACCAGTGATTTTAAGACTAGCAGCAAGGGGAATGAGCAGTTCTTC.

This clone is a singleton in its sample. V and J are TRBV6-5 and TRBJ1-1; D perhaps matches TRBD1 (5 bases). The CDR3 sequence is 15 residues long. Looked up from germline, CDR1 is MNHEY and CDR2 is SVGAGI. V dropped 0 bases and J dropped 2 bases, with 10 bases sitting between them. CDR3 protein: CASSYSYRGNTEAFF. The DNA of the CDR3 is TGTGCCAGCAGTTACTCGTATAGGGGAAACACTGAAGCTTTCTTT.

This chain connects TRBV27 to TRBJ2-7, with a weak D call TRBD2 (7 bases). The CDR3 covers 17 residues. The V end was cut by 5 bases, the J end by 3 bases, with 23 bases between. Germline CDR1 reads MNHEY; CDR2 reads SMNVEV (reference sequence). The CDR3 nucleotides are TGTGCCAGCAGTCCGACCTTTGGGGGGGCTAGCCACTACGAGCAGTACTTC. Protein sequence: CASSPTFGGASHYEQYF.

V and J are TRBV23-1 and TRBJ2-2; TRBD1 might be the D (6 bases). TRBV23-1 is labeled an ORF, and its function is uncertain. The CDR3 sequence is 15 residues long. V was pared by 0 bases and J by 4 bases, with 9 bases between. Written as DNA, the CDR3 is TGCGCCAGCAGTCAATCAGGACAGCCCACCGGGGAGCTGTTTTTT. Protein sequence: CASSQSGQPTGELFF.

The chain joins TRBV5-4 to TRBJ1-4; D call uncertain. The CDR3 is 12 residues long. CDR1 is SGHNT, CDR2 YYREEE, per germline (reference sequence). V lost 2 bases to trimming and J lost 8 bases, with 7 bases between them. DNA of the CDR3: TGTGCCAGCAGCTTCCCGGGGGAAAAACTGTTTTTT. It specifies CASSFPGEKLFF.

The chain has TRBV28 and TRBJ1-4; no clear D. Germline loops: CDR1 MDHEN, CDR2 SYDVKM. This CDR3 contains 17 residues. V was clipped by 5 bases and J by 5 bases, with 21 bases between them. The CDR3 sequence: CASSRTTGGHANEKLFF. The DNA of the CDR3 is TGTGCCAGCAGTCGCACAACGGGAGGGCACGCAAATGAAAAACTGTTTTTT.

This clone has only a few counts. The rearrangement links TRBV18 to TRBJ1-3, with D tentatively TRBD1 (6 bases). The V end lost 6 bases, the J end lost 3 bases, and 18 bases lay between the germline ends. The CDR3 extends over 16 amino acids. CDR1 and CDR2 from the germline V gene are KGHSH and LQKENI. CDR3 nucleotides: TGTGCCAGCTCCGCAAACACACAGGGAATTGGAAACACCATATATTTT. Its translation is CASSANTQGIGNTIYF.

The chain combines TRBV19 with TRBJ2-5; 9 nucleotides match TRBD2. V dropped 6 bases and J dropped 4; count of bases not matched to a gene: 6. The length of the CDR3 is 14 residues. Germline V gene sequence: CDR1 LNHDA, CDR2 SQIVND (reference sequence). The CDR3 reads CASSSAGGIETQYF. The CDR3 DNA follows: TGTGCCAGTAGCAGCGCGGGGGGGATAGAGACCCAGTACTTC.

The CDR3, as DNA: TGTGCCAGCAGCTTGGGCGGGTTCAGCACAGATACGCAGTATTTT. Residues: CASSLGGFSTDTQYF. V is TRBV7-3 and J is TRBJ2-3; TRBD2 might be the D (5 bases). Germline V gene sequence: CDR1 SGHTA, CDR2 FQGTGA. The CDR3 extends over 15 amino acids. Trimming stripped 3 bases from V and 0 bases from J, with 10 bases between.

The DNA for the CDR3 is TGTGCCAGCAGCTTAGAAGGGGCTAGCGGGATTTGGTTCTTC. This translates into CASSLEGASGIWFF. The V gene is TRBV7-9, the J gene TRBJ2-1, with 9 positions matching TRBD2. V shed 1 base and J 15 bases; nucleotides not matched to a gene: 10. The CDR3 spans 14 residues. From germline, CDR1 is SEHNR and CDR2 FQNEAQ (reference sequence).